This T cell receptor (beta chain) was identified in a study of T cells expressing NK-cell markers. At the level of the study: It was sorted CD3+CD56+NKG2C+, CD3+CD56+NKG2C- and CD3+CD56-NKG2C+ T cells that supplied the TCR beta repertoires.

Study findings and constraints: NKG2C+ dominant clonotype frequencies in several donors were about 1.0-7.0% of CD8+ T cells.

This CDR3 spans 18 amino acids. The germline V gene encodes CDR1 SGHDN and CDR2 FVKESK. Note on this clonotype: Its specificity is not known.

TCRdb processed the 5' RACE reads again and assigns one entry to each CDR3 protein, with no DNA. The sample has fewer than 400,000 distinct CDR3 sequences. The V gene is TRBV14, the J gene TRBJ2-1; checking the TCRdb D call of TRBD2 is not possible without DNA. The sequence was collected from a woman aged 45-65 years in good health. Sequencing used blood T cells: a sorted CD56 or NKG2C T cell subset, CD4+ or CD8+ T cells, or bulk PBMC T cells (not recorded which). The chain's CDR3 is CASSQGGTSGMGDNEQFF.